This TCR beta chain was found in a study of T cell responses to AZD1222 COVID-19 vaccine. Study-wide context: It was second doses at about 4 or about 12 weeks that were pooled.

Points on this clone: Its specificity is not known.

Generated by immunoSEQ multiplex PCR, the TCRdb table keeps only in-frame clones and is missing some. The sample has fewer than 110,000 clones, roughly 87% seen once. Study-wide results and caveats: CD4 TCRs linked to vaccination spanned spike, dominating at 160-218 and 743-854. Two AZD1222 administrations were followed by greater Spike-specific TCR breadth and depth. Reportedly, nearly half the spike-specific TCRs target unmutated variant regions.

Sequencing used peripheral blood, obtained on day 0 of AZD1222 vaccination. The receptor was derived from an adult in good health.

The CDR3 DNA follows: TGTGCCAGCAGCAGAACAGGGTTTTTTGGCTACACCTTC. Encoded protein: CASSRTGFFGYTF. The chain combines TRBV6-4 with TRBJ1-2, with D possibly being TRBD1 (6 bases). CDR1 and CDR2 (germline): MRHNA, SNTAGT. The CDR3 length is 13 residues. Trimming pared 6 bases from V and 7 bases from J, leaving 15 bases between.